The 32 T cell receptor beta chains given below trace back to one sample, sequenced in a study of CD8+ T cells in alopecia areata. Cells from pooled cutaneous lymph nodes were sorted by CD4, CD8alpha, NKG2D, NKG2ACE and other markers. cDNA reverse transcribed from extracted RNA served as the sequencing template. Assay used: immunoSEQ multiplex PCR; TCRdb lists only in-frame clones, some missing. Singletons are absent from the sample, which has 200,000 to 300,000 clones. The sequencing sample was made of CD4+ T cells sorted from a lymph node. The receptors shown here come from a C3H/HeJ mouse with alopecia areata. The strain's MHC: H2-k.

On this clone: Any gene name here is a mouse gene name. The missing CDR3 end, 4 residues past where the read stops, is filled in from the germline J gene. This chain links TRBV31 with TRBJ2-1; TRBD1 agrees at 7 bases. This CDR3 is 14 amino acids long. After removal of 1 base from V and 3 bases from J, the junction contained 3 bases not matched to a gene. CDR1 and CDR2 (germline): GKSSPN, SITVG. CDR3 residues: CAWSRQGVYAEQFF. CDR3 bases read: TGTGCCTGGAGTCGCCAGGGGGTCTATGCT.

This clone was observed a few times. Mouse gene names and germline throughout. With the read ending 4 residues before the CDR3 end, the germline J gene is used to fill in that end. The chain links TRBV13-1 to TRBJ2-7, with a tentative D call TRBD1 (5 bases). Germline CDR1 and CDR2: NSHNY and SYGAGN. The CDR3 is made up of 14 amino acids. CDR3 bases read: TGTGCCAGCAGACCCAAGGGCCAGGGAGAT. This codes for CASRPKGQGD. The full CDR3 is CASRPKGQGDEQYF.

This clone was detected a few times. Gene names are mouse gene names. The read is 4 residues too short to cover the CDR3 end, so that end is filled in from the germline J gene. The rearrangement uses TRBV5 and TRBJ2-5, with D uncertain. The CDR3 has 13 residues. Germline V gene sequence: CDR1 LGHNA, CDR2 YNLKQL (reference sequence). Partial CDR3 DNA: TGTGCCAGCAGCCAAGCAAAAGGGGAC. Protein sequence: CASSQAKGD. The complete CDR3 reads CASSQAKGDTQYF.

This clone was seen a few times. Each gene name is a mouse one. The read ends 4 residues shy of where the CDR3 ends; the end is completed using the germline J gene. The chain links TRBV13-2 to TRBJ2-7, with D unresolved. The CDR3 contains 13 residues. The germline V gene has CDR1 NNHNN and CDR2 SYGAGS (reference sequence). CDR3 DNA, as far as it was read: TGTGCCAGCGGTGATGCGTACAGTTAT. It translates to CASGDAYSY. In full, the CDR3 reads CASGDAYSYEQYF.

As concerns this clone: Gene names and germline refer to mouse. Read sequence stops 4 residues before the CDR3 end, and the germline J gene provides the missing end. The chain links TRBV17 to TRBJ2-7; 7 nucleotides line up with TRBD2. This CDR3 contains 12 residues. Germline values: CDR1 MNHDT, CDR2 YYDKIL. The part of the CDR3 DNA that was read is TGTGCTAGCAGCCCTGACTGGGAT. Translation gives CASSPDWD. The full CDR3 reads CASSPDWDEQYF.

As for this clone: All gene names here are mouse names. The read comes to an end 4 residues before the CDR3 does, leaving the germline J gene to fill in the end. J is TRBJ2-3 and V is TRBV5; 10 bases map to TRBD2. This CDR3 has 16 amino acids. Germline CDR1 is LGHNA and CDR2 is YNLKQL (reference sequence). The V gene end was trimmed by 4 bases and the J gene end by 1 base; junction bases not matched to a gene: 5. The CDR3 loop reads CASSLSGTGGAETLYF. CDR3 DNA, as far as it was read: TGTGCCAGCAGCCTCTCCGGGACTGGGGGTGCAGAA.

This clone appeared many times. Gene names follow the mouse nomenclature. The read ends 4 residues before the CDR3 terminus; that terminus is restored from the germline J gene. Other nucleotide sequences from this sample produce the same CDR3. This chain links TRBV1 with TRBJ2-7; the match to TRBD2 covers 9 bases. The CDR3 loop spans 14 amino acids. The germline V gene has CDR1 NSQYPW and CDR2 LRSPGD (reference sequence). The sequenced part of the CDR3 DNA is TGCACCTGCAGTGCCTCGACTGGGGGATAT. Amino acids: CTCSASTGGY. In full, the CDR3 reads CTCSASTGGYEQYF.

Notes on this clone: Gene names refer to mouse genes. The CDR3 extends 4 residues past the end of the read, so its final part is completed from the germline J gene. Other DNA sequences from this sample encode an identical CDR3 as well. The chain employs TRBV13-1 and TRBJ1-2, with D unclear. Germline V CDR1 and CDR2: NSHNY, SYGAGN. CDR3 size: 13 residues. V lost 3 bases and J lost 2, with 8 bases in between. Incomplete CDR3 DNA: TGTGCCAGCAGTGCTGGGAGTAACTCC. This translates into CASSAGSNS. The whole CDR3 is CASSAGSNSDYTF.

This clone has a handful of counts. The genes are named according to mouse. The observed sequence ends 4 residues before the CDR3 terminus, with the missing tail filled in from the germline J gene. The chain combines TRBV19 with TRBJ2-2; D remains unclear. The V end was cut by 3 bases, the J end by 0 bases, with 6 bases between. The CDR3 runs to 14 residues. Germline V lookup: CDR1 FNHDT, CDR2 SITEND (reference sequence). The sequenced part of the CDR3 DNA is TGTGCCAGCAGTACCAGGACAAACACCGGG. Encoded protein: CASSTRTNTG. The entire CDR3 sequence reads CASSTRTNTGQLYF.

This clone was seen more than once but under ten times. Mouse gene names and germline throughout. The CDR3 end is not reached by the read, which stops 4 residues before it; the germline J gene fills it in. This chain uses TRBV13-2 with TRBJ2-7, with 9 bases aligning to TRBD2. CDR3 length: 14 amino acids. Germline loops: CDR1 NNHNN, CDR2 SYGAGS (reference sequence). V gave up 4 bases and J gave up 2 bases; unmatched junction bases: 4. CDR3: CASGPRLGAYEQYF. CDR3 DNA (partial): TGTGCCAGCGGTCCCAGACTGGGGGCCTAT.

Ten or more counts support this clone. The gene names given are mouse names. In the same sample, other DNA sequences code for this CDR3. The CDR3 bases that were read are TGTGCCAGCAGTGGGGACAGAAACTCC. Amino acids: CASSGDRNS. The full CDR3 protein is CASSGDRNSDYTF. J is TRBJ1-2 and V is TRBV13-1; 7 bases align to TRBD1. The read finishes 4 residues shy of the CDR3 end, and the germline J gene is used to complete it. CDR3 length: 13 amino acids. Germline loops: CDR1 NSHNY, CDR2 SYGAGN. Germline trimming cut 3 bases from V and 1 base from J; bases unmatched to any gene: 0.

This clone was seen ten or more times. Mouse gene names and germline throughout. The read comes to an end 4 residues before the CDR3 does, leaving the germline J gene to fill in the end. Within the sample, other DNA sequences also encode this same CDR3. The rearrangement joins TRBV1 to TRBJ2-7; TRBD1 is a possible D gene (6 bases). CDR1 and CDR2 (germline): NSQYPW, LRSPGD (reference sequence). CDR3 size: 13 residues. The sequenced CDR3 bases are TGCACCTGCAGTGCAGAACAGGGATAT. It codes for CTCSAEQGY. The whole CDR3 region reads CTCSAEQGYEQYF.

About this clone: This may stem from a read error, because a much larger clone lies one nucleotide away. Gene names refer to mouse genes. The read comes to an end 4 residues before the CDR3 does, leaving the germline J gene to fill in the end. The chain links TRBV13-3 to TRBJ1-2; D perhaps matches TRBD1 (5 bases). V gave up 2 bases and J gave up 0 bases, with 8 bases separating them. The CDR3 is made up of 14 amino acids. Germline V gene lookup returns CDR1 NNHDY and CDR2 SYVADS. The sequenced part of the CDR3 DNA is TGTGCCAGCAGTGAACAGGAGGCAAACTCC. This sequence encodes CASSEQEANS. The full CDR3 reads CASSEQEANSDYTF.

Concerning this clone itself: Gene and germline names: mouse. The read ends 3 residues early relative to the CDR3; the germline J gene fills the gap. This chain joins TRBV1 and TRBJ1-6; tentatively, D is TRBD1 (6 bases). TRBJ1-6 is marked as an open reading frame, function uncertain. The germline V and J ends were trimmed by 3 bases and 10 bases, with 13 bases remaining between them. CDR3 length: 14 amino acids. Germline CDR1 NSQYPW, CDR2 LRSPGD (reference sequence). CDR3 bases read: TGCACCTGCAGTGCCCCGGGACATGGGTCGCCC. This translates into CTCSAPGHGSP. The entire CDR3 protein is CTCSAPGHGSPLYF.

Comment on this clone: Gene names and germline refer to mouse. The CDR3 end falls 4 residues outside the read, so it is completed with the germline J gene. The chain carries TRBV13-2 and TRBJ2-5; weak D call: TRBD1 (5 bases). Germline V gene data show CDR1 as NNHNN and CDR2 as SYGAGS (reference sequence). This CDR3 comprises 12 residues. The covered CDR3 bases are TGTGCCAGCGGTGAAAACAGGGAC. This codes for CASGENRD. The entire CDR3 protein reads CASGENRDTQYF.

As regards this clone: The gene names given are mouse names. The CDR3 end is not reached by the read, which stops 4 residues before it; the germline J gene fills it in. The chain uses TRBV13-3 and TRBJ2-4; D perhaps matches TRBD2 (6 bases). V was shortened by 4 bases and J by 0 bases, with 9 bases between the two germline ends. The CDR3 length is 14 residues. Germline values: CDR1 NNHDY, CDR2 SYVADS. The CDR3 bases that were read are TGTGCCAGCAGTCGGACTGCTAGTCAAAAC. It is translated as CASSRTASQN. The full CDR3 protein is CASSRTASQNTLYF.

As concerns this clone: The listed genes are named as in mouse. The read comes to an end 4 residues before the CDR3 does, leaving the germline J gene to fill in the end. The chain combines TRBV1 with TRBJ2-2; 9 bases line up with TRBD2. Germline-derived CDR1 and CDR2 are NSQYPW and LRSPGD (reference sequence). This CDR3 has 16 residues. Trimming cost V 4 bases and J 1 base; bases outside gene matches: 4. The covered CDR3 bases are TGCACCTGCAGTGTCGGGACTGGGCTAAACACCGGG. This translates into CTCSVGTGLNTG. The CDR3 reads in full as CTCSVGTGLNTGQLYF.

This clone has more than one count but fewer than ten. Gene names follow the mouse nomenclature. The read finishes 4 residues shy of the CDR3 end, and the germline J gene is used to complete it. Different DNA sequences within this sample yield the same CDR3. The chain uses TRBV13-2 and TRBJ2-5, with D possibly being TRBD1 (6 bases). Germline CDR1 reads NNHNN; CDR2 reads SYGAGS (reference sequence). There are 14 residues in the CDR3. V dropped 2 bases and J dropped 0 bases, with 7 bases sitting between them. The sequenced CDR3 bases are TGTGCCAGCGGTGAAGGGGGTAACCAAGAC. This sequence encodes CASGEGGNQD. The CDR3 in full is CASGEGGNQDTQYF.

Details on this clone: The germline and genes are mouse ones. The read ends 3 residues shy of where the CDR3 ends; the end is completed using the germline J gene. The J gene is TRBJ1-6, the V gene TRBV5; D perhaps matches TRBD1 (5 bases). TRBJ1-6 counts as an open reading frame of uncertain function. Trimming left V 0 bases short and J 8 bases short, with 14 bases between. The CDR3 totals 16 residues. The germline gives CDR1 LGHNA, CDR2 YNLKQL (reference sequence). The part of the CDR3 DNA that was read is TGTGCCAGCAGCCAAGATTCGGCCAGGGCGGATTCGCCC. Amino acid sequence: CASSQDSARADSP. The CDR3, in full, reads CASSQDSARADSPLYF.

As for this clone: Gene names refer to mouse genes. The read ends 4 residues shy of where the CDR3 ends; the end is completed using the germline J gene. The chain is built from TRBV1 and TRBJ2-5; 11 nucleotides line up with TRBD2. The V segment lost 5 bases and the J segment 2 bases; nucleotides outside the gene matches: 6. Germline CDR1 is NSQYPW and CDR2 is LRSPGD (reference sequence). The CDR3 runs to 16 residues. The CDR3 bases that were read are TGCACCTGCAGTACAACTGGGGGGGCCCGCCAAGAC. It translates to CTCSTTGGARQD. From start to end, the CDR3 is CTCSTTGGARQDTQYF.

The sample holds a few counts of this clone. The gene symbols are mouse symbols. The CDR3 extends 4 residues past the end of the read, so its final part is completed from the germline J gene. Other DNA sequences in this sample translate to the same CDR3. V is TRBV5 and J is TRBJ2-2; no clear D. The V and J ends lost 1 base and 4 bases respectively, with 7 bases between them. Germline CDR1 LGHNA, CDR2 YNLKQL (reference sequence). The CDR3 length is 14 residues. The part of the CDR3 DNA that was read is TGTGCCAGCAGCCAAGGGGGTGGCACCGGG. It codes for CASSQGGGTG. The full CDR3 protein is CASSQGGGTGQLYF.

A word on this clone: Genes and germline come from the mouse. Read sequence stops 4 residues before the CDR3 end, and the germline J gene provides the missing end. The chain joins TRBV13-1 to TRBJ1-1; 9 bases map to TRBD1. Unmatched junction bases numbered 4, after V lost 3 bases and J lost 1 base. Germline V CDR1 and CDR2: NSHNY, SYGAGN. The length of the CDR3 is 15 residues. CDR3 sequence reads: CASSGGTGRNTEVFF. The DNA read from the CDR3 is TGTGCCAGCAGTGGGGGGACAGGGAGGAACACA.

Worth noting for this clone: Gene names and germline match the mouse. Read data end 4 residues before the CDR3 end; the end is taken from the germline J gene. Different DNA sequences within this sample yield the same CDR3. The V and J genes are TRBV19 and TRBJ2-7, with 9 bases identical to TRBD1. V trimming: 6 bases; J trimming: 0 bases; junction bases outside the gene matches: 1. This CDR3 has 13 amino acids. CDR1 is FNHDT and CDR2 is SITEND in the germline V gene (reference sequence). CDR3: CASKTGGSYEQYF. The sequenced part of the CDR3 DNA is TGTGCCAGCAAGACAGGGGGCTCCTAT.

Remarks on this clone: The gene symbols are mouse symbols. The observed sequence ends 4 residues before the CDR3 terminus, with the missing tail filled in from the germline J gene. This rearrangement joins TRBV13-1 to TRBJ2-3; TRBD2 might be the D (6 bases). Trimming took 2 bases from V and 3 from J, leaving 10 bases between them. The CDR3 contains 14 residues. Germline assignment: CDR1 NSHNY and CDR2 SYGAGN. The CDR3 loop reads CASSELGEAETLYF. CDR3 DNA (partial): TGTGCCAGCAGTGAGTTGGGGGAGGCAGAA.

This clone was found a few times. Gene names and germline refer to mouse. The read ends 4 residues shy of where the CDR3 ends; the end is completed using the germline J gene. The rearrangement joins TRBV19 to TRBJ2-4; 8 positions agree with TRBD2. V lost 7 bases to trimming and J lost 3 bases; unmatched junction nucleotides: 7. CDR3 length: 14 amino acids. Germline CDR1 is FNHDT and CDR2 is SITEND (reference sequence). The CDR3 protein is CASCFTGGQNTLYF. The CDR3 DNA, read in part, is TGTGCCAGCTGCTTCACTGGGGGACAAAAC.

Of note for this clone: Gene names are mouse gene names. The missing CDR3 end, 4 residues past where the read stops, is filled in from the germline J gene. Other DNA sequences of this sample code for an identical CDR3. This rearrangement joins TRBV1 to TRBJ2-5; 8 bases match TRBD1. The CDR3 is 14 amino acids. CDR1 and CDR2 from the germline V gene are NSQYPW and LRSPGD (reference sequence). The sequenced part of the CDR3 DNA is TGCACCTGCAGTGCTCAGGGGGCGGGGGAC. Its protein is CTCSAQGAGD. The whole CDR3 sequence is CTCSAQGAGDTQYF.

In this sample, this clone turned up a few times. Gene names and germline refer to mouse. The read is 4 residues too short to cover the CDR3 end, so that end is filled in from the germline J gene. Other DNA sequences in the sample encode the same CDR3. The chain uses TRBV1 and TRBJ2-3, with a possible D match to TRBD2 (6 bases). The germline V and J ends were trimmed by 2 bases and 0 bases, with 9 bases remaining between them. Per germline, CDR1 NSQYPW and CDR2 LRSPGD (reference sequence). This CDR3 is built from 15 residues. The CDR3 reads CTCSATGTSAETLYF. The part of the CDR3 DNA that was read is TGCACCTGCAGTGCAACCGGGACTAGTGCAGAA. Filled out from reference TRBV1 and TRBJ2-3, the complete variable domain reads VTLLEQNPRWRLVPRGQAVNLRCILKNSQYPWMSWYQQDLQKQLQWLFTLRSPGDKEVKSLPGADYLATRVTDTELRLQVANMSQGRTLYCTCSATGTSAETLYFGSGTRLTVL.

This clone has more than one count but fewer than ten. Gene names and germline refer to mouse. The sequenced fragment ends 4 residues before the CDR3 boundary, so the rest is inferred from the germline J gene. The same CDR3 arises from other DNA sequences in this sample as well. The V and J genes are TRBV19 and TRBJ2-7, with 7 nucleotides matching TRBD2. CDR3 length: 14 residues. The trim removed 4 bases at V and 0 bases at J, leaving 4 bases unmatched. Germline values: CDR1 FNHDT, CDR2 SITEND (reference sequence). The CDR3 sequence: CASSLTGASYEQYF. Partial CDR3 DNA: TGTGCCAGCAGTCTAACTGGGGCCTCCTAT. The variable domain in full, with the rest retrieved from reference TRBV19 and TRBJ2-7, is GGIITQTPKFLIGQEGQKLTLKCQQNFNHDTMYWYRQDSGKGLRLIYYSITENDLQKGDLSEGYDASREKKSSFSLTVTSAQKNEMAVFLCASSLTGASYEQYFGPGTRLTVL.

In its sample, this clone was seen a few times. Germline and genes: mouse. With the read ending 3 residues before the CDR3 end, the germline J gene is used to fill in that end. Other DNA variants within this sample encode the same CDR3. This chain joins TRBV5 and TRBJ1-6; 8 nucleotides align to TRBD1. TRBJ1-6 is an ORF; its function is uncertain. The CDR3 extends over 16 amino acids. The trim removed 4 bases at V and 2 bases at J, leaving 4 bases unmatched. CDR1 is LGHNA, CDR2 YNLKQL, per germline (reference sequence). The CDR3 spells CASSPRQGTYNSPLYF. The CDR3 DNA, read in part, is TGTGCCAGCAGCCCCCGACAGGGGACCTATAATTCGCCC.

The sample holds a few counts of this clone. Gene and germline names: mouse. The CDR3 bases that were read are TGTGCCAGCAGTGATATTGGGGTTAACCAAGAC. Translating gives CASSDIGVNQD. The full CDR3 protein reads CASSDIGVNQDTQYF. The chain joins TRBV13-3 to TRBJ2-5, with a tentative D call TRBD2 (5 bases). Read sequence stops 4 residues before the CDR3 end, and the germline J gene provides the missing end. Trimming left V 1 base short and J 0 bases short, with 9 bases between. Germline CDR1 and CDR2: NNHDY and SYVADS. The CDR3 is 15 amino acids.

Concerning this clone itself: Gene names are the mouse ones. Sequencing ends 4 residues short of the CDR3 end; the germline J gene provides the rest. The chain uses TRBV1 and TRBJ2-2, with 12 bases identical to TRBD1. The length of the CDR3 is 16 residues. Per the germline V gene, CDR1 is NSQYPW and CDR2 is LRSPGD (reference sequence). V was pared by 3 bases and J by 3 bases, with 2 bases of the junction left unmatched. The CDR3 sequence: CTCSARDRGHTGQLYF. CDR3 bases read: TGCACCTGCAGTGCGAGGGACAGGGGGCACACCGGG.

Regarding this clone: The gene names given are mouse names. The read ends 4 residues shy of where the CDR3 ends; the end is completed using the germline J gene. The chain recombines TRBV19 with TRBJ2-1, with a tentative D call TRBD1 (8 bases). Germline assignment: CDR1 FNHDT and CDR2 SITEND (reference sequence). The CDR3 length is 16 residues. The V end lost 1 base, the J end lost 0 bases, and 11 bases lay between the germline ends. CDR3 residues: CASSITGGLNYAEQFF. Partial CDR3 DNA: TGTGCCAGCAGTATAACAGGGGGGCTTAACTATGCT.